This entry describes one T cell receptor (beta chain). What it binds is unknown. The CDR3 loop spans 13 amino acids. V lost 4 bases, J lost 9 bases, and 15 bases lay in between. The V gene's germline CDR1 is WSHSY and CDR2 SAAADI. The sorted-subset replicate PCRs were given 200 ng DNA, which is approximately 30,000 T cell genomes. TCRdb keeps only in-frame clones here, not all; method: immunoSEQ multiplex PCR. The sample yields roughly 2.5 million clones, around nine tenths seen once. The data were obtained in a study of shared clonotypes between healthy human individuals. Study-wide findings and caveats: Sequencing depth was expected to affect clonotype sharing among donors. Some clonotypes were shared by all four sorted-subset donors, while others were not shared. The non-shared ones had lower generation probabilities than the shared ones.

This TCR was sampled from a man aged 18-30 years in good health. Sequenced input: naive CD4+ T cells sorted from blood. Subset noted: CD45RA+ positively selected. The rearrangement uses TRBV10-2 and TRBJ2-5; weak D call: TRBD1 (6 bases). CDR3 in amino acids: CASSGQTGLAQYF. Written as DNA, the CDR3 is TGCGCCAGCAGTGGACAAACAGGGTTGGCCCAGTACTTC.